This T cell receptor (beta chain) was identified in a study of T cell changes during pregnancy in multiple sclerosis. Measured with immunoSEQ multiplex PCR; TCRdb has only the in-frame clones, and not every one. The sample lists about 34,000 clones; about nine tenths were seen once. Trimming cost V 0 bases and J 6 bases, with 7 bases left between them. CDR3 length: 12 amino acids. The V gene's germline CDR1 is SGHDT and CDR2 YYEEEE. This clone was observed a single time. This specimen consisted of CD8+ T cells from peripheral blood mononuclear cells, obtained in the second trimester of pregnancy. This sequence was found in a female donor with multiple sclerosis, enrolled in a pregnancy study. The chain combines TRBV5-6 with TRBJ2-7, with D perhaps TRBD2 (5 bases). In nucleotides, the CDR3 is TGTGCCAGCAGCTTGGGGGGAGTCGAGCAGTACTTC. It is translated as CASSLGGVEQYF.